This T cell receptor (beta chain) was sequenced during a study of shared clonotypes between healthy human individuals. Trimming stripped 4 bases from V and 3 bases from J, with 10 bases between. CDR1 and CDR2 from the germline V gene are SGHTA and FQGTGA. This CDR3 region has 13 residues. Sequencing used immunoSEQ multiplex PCR; TCRdb keeps in-frame clones, though not all of them. This sample has approximately 97,000 clones; 65% to 70% occur once, and the top ten carry about 48%. The sequenced material came from memory CD8+ T cells sorted from blood. As to subset: CD45RO+ cells pooled with CCR7-negative TemRA cells. This chain joins TRBV7-3 and TRBJ2-7; maybe TRBD2 (6 bases). The source of this sequence is a man aged 25 to 45 in good health. CDR3 protein: CASSSSSGYEQYF. CDR3 nucleotides: TGTGCCAGCAGCTCTAGTAGCGGCTACGAGCAGTACTTC.